What follows is one T cell receptor beta chain and its context. There are 13 residues in the CDR3. J gave up 8 bases and V 5 bases, and 9 bases lay outside the gene matches. Germline CDR1 reads SQVTM; CDR2 reads ANQGSEA. The data are from a study of human T cells and chemical hapten exposure. Study-level information: Minor volume differences among pooled libraries chiefly drove per-sample TCR yield variation.

MiXCR, applied by TCRdb to the RACE reads, yields one record per CDR3 protein. The table records tens of thousands of distinct CDR3 sequences, 13% of them present only once. The time point was: patch test 3, about 24 weeks after DPC sensitization. This sample's treatment: therapeutic diphenylcyclopropenone sensitization with weekly scalp DPC. The genes are TRBV29-1 and TRBJ2-3; 8 bases line up with TRBD2. The sequences come from whole blood, collected in connection with sensitization to the hapten diphenylcyclopropenone (DPC). The TCR was taken from a woman in her 50s with alopecia areata. Some clones in this sample may be carry-over from other donors' samples. The CDR3 bases are TGCAGCGTTTGGGCGGGGGGCAAGTCTACGCAGTATTTT. Protein: CSVWAGGKSTQYF.